The rows below give T cell receptor beta chains drawn from one sample of a study of cytomegalovirus exposure and HLA in healthy donors. Method: immunoSEQ multiplex PCR; TCRdb's copy keeps in-frame clones and lacks some. The repertoire holds about 160,000 clones, with 80% as singletons. What was sequenced was PBMCs. The receptors derive from a woman between 50 and 59 years old in good health and CMV-seronegative. Each CDR3 is given with its conserved first and last residue. The D gene is left open where the match is weak. Rows give clone size only sometimes, using once, few, many, or a class for an expanded clone.

v_call	clone_size	j_call	d_call	cdr3_nt	cdr3_aa
TRBV15	.	TRBJ1-3	TRBD1	TGTGCCACCAGCAAACGGACAGGCTCTGGAAACACCATATATTTT	CATSKRTGSGNTIYF
TRBV7-2	.	TRBJ1-1	TRBD1	TGTGCCAGCAGCCGGGACAGGAACACTGAAGCTTTCTTT	CASSRDRNTEAFF
TRBV5-4	.	TRBJ2-3	.	TGTGCCAGCAGGGGCCCGCCAGATACGCAGTATTTT	CASRGPPDTQYF
TRBV5-1	.	TRBJ2-3	TRBD1	TGCGCCAGCAGCTTTCTAACTACCGGGACAGGCACAGATACGCAGTATTTT	CASSFLTTGTGTDTQYF
TRBV9	.	TRBJ2-7	TRBD1	TGTGCCAGCAGCGTAGGACAGGGAATCTACGAGCAGTACTTC	CASSVGQGIYEQYF
TRBV11-1	.	TRBJ2-7	TRBD2	TGTGCCAGCAGCTTAGCACTAGCGGGGATCCTTGGCTACGAGCAGTACTTC	CASSLALAGILGYEQYF
TRBV6-4	.	TRBJ2-2	.	TGTGCCAGCAGTGACTCGCCTGGGGCAAACACCGGGGAGCTGTTTTTT	CASSDSPGANTGELFF
TRBV5-4	.	TRBJ2-2	TRBD2	TGTGCCAGCAGTTCTAAGACTAGCGGGAGAGACGCCGGGGAGCTGTTTTTT	CASSSKTSGRDAGELFF
TRBV28	.	TRBJ1-4	.	TGTGCCAGCAGCCAAACAGGTGTCTCTGAAAAACTGTTTTTT	CASSQTGVSEKLFF
TRBV7-9	few	TRBJ2-3	.	TGTGCCAGCAGCCTGCTGGGAGCAGATACGCAGTATTTT	CASSLLGADTQYF
TRBV29-1	once	TRBJ2-2	.	TGCAGCGGGAGGGGGCTGACGAACACCGGGGAGCTGTTTTTT	CSGRGLTNTGELFF
TRBV28	.	TRBJ2-7	.	TGTGCCAGCAGTTTACAGGGGCAGGGCTACGAGCAGTACTTC	CASSLQGQGYEQYF
TRBV11-2	.	TRBJ2-7	.	TGTGCCAGCAGCTTAGGGGGACTCTACGAGCAGTACTTC	CASSLGGLYEQYF
TRBV2	.	TRBJ2-3	TRBD2	TGTGCCAGCAGTTGGACTAGCGTCACAGATACGCAGTATTTT	CASSWTSVTDTQYF
TRBV7-3	.	TRBJ2-7	.	TGTGCCAGCAGCTATCGCCGATTGACAGACGAGCAGTACTTC	CASSYRRLTDEQYF
TRBV4-1	.	TRBJ2-7	TRBD1	TGCGCCAGCAGCCATCTCGGACAGGGGGAAATCTACGAGCAGTACTTC	CASSHLGQGEIYEQYF
TRBV19	.	TRBJ2-7	TRBD1	TGTGCCAGTAGTGCCCGACAGGGAAGGTACGAGCAGTACTTC	CASSARQGRYEQYF